The sequence of this T cell receptor (beta chain) was determined in a study of cytomegalovirus exposure and HLA in healthy donors. Findings of the study overall: CMV serostatus was the sole immune exposure information available.

This CDR3 region has 14 residues. CDR1 MRHNA and CDR2 SNTAGT come from the germline V gene. The J segment lost 1 base and the V segment lost 6 bases, leaving 4 bases of the junction unmatched. Of note for this clone: Its antigen is unidentified.

PCR was performed using 60 Vbeta and 13 Jbeta primers. Libraries were prepared by immunoSEQ multiplex PCR; TCRdb keeps only in-frame clonotypes and omits some of them. The sample yields 150,000 to 200,000 clones, 70% to 80% seen once. The receptor's source is a woman in her twenties or thirties in good health and CMV-seropositive. Sequenced sample: PBMCs. The V and J genes are TRBV6-4 and TRBJ1-1; 8 bases agree with TRBD1. The CDR3 DNA reads TGTGCCAGCAGCCCAGGGGGCCAGAACACTGAAGCTTTCTTT. This gives the protein CASSPGGQNTEAFF.